This T cell receptor (beta chain) was sequenced for a study of technical replicates of blood from a few donors. The method was immunoSEQ multiplex PCR; TCRdb's version includes in-frame clones alone and lacks a portion of them. The sample contains 95,000 or so clones, roughly 95% of which appear only once. With 0 bases removed from V and 4 bases from J, the gap between germline ends came to 15 bases. CDR1 and CDR2 (germline): SGHAT, FQNNGV. The CDR3 length is 16 residues. Sequenced input: T cells isolated from PBMCs. The chain joins TRBV11-2 to TRBJ1-1; no definite D call. The clonotype was recovered from a human donor in good health. For the CDR3, the DNA is TGTGCCAGCAGCTTAGAAGAAACTCCAATCGGCACTGAAGCTTTCTTT. This codes for CASSLEETPIGTEAFF.